This TCR beta chain was captured in a study of T cell responses to AZD1222 COVID-19 vaccine. V was cut by 3 bases and J by 5 bases, with 16 bases left in between. CDR1 is LNHDA and CDR2 is SQIVND in the germline V gene (reference sequence). The CDR3 is 15 residues long. Sequenced by immunoSEQ multiplex PCR; TCRdb stores in-frame clones only, minus some. The sample holds about 94,000 clones, around 89% seen once. The clonotype was recovered from an adult who received the AZD1222 COVID-19 vaccine. The genes are TRBV19 and TRBJ1-2; a possible D gene is TRBD1 (5 bases). The specimen was peripheral blood, collected 28 days after the second AZD1222 dose. The CDR3 loop is CASSITAGPGYGYTF. CDR3 bases: TGTGCCAGTAGTATCACCGCAGGGCCGGGATATGGCTACACCTTC. The full variable domain, in which reference TRBV19 and TRBJ1-2 provide the parts outside the CDR3, is DGGITQSPKYLFRKEGQNVTLSCEQNLNHDAMYWYRQDPGQGLRLIYYSQIVNDFQKGDIAEGYSVSREKKESFPLTVTSAQKNPTAFYLCASSITAGPGYGYTFGSGTRLTVV.